What follows are 18 T cell receptor beta chains derived from one specimen sequenced in a study of a mutant IDH1 vaccine in newly diagnosed glioma. The time point here: week 35, safety follow-up. Every vaccination contained 300 ug of the mutant IDH1 20-mer peptide and was paired with topical imiquimod. Assay: immunoSEQ multiplex PCR; the TCRdb copy retains only in-frame clones and omits some. The repertoire holds about 50,000 clones, about 79% seen once, with more than 9% in the top ten. Which antigens these TCRs recognize remains unknown. Sequencing used PBMCs, obtained from a glioma patient whose treatment included an IDH1 peptide vaccine. All receptors derive from a middle-aged man with glioma.

Note on this clone: Other DNA sequences in this specimen translate into the identical CDR3. The V call is TRBV2, the J call TRBJ1-1; weak D call: TRBD1 (5 bases). Trimming pared 3 bases from V and 0 bases from J, leaving 5 bases between. Germline V gene lookup returns CDR1 SNHLY and CDR2 FYNNEI. CDR3 length: 13 amino acids. DNA of the CDR3: TGTGCCAGCAGTGAGGGGCTGAACACTGAAGCTTTCTTT. Residues: CASSEGLNTEAFF.

V and J are TRBV4-1 and TRBJ2-7; D gene uncertain. Deletions cut 1 base from V and 6 bases from J, with 10 bases between. This CDR3 contains 13 residues. The germline V gene encodes CDR1 MGHRA and CDR2 YSYEKL. The CDR3 DNA reads as TGCGCCAGCAGCCAAGTGTCTGTGCCCGAGCAGTACTTC. It is translated as CASSQVSVPEQYF.

This clone has only a few counts. The genes are TRBV7-9 and TRBJ1-2; D is uncertain. Germline assignment: CDR1 SEHNR and CDR2 FQNEAQ (reference sequence). The CDR3 has 12 residues. Trimming pared 3 bases from V and 8 bases from J, leaving 10 bases between. CDR3 residues: CASSLGAEGYTF. CDR3 bases: TGTGCCAGCAGCTTGGGCGCCGAGGGCTACACCTTC.

This clone was observed once. The chain couples TRBV6-5 to TRBJ2-2; a possible D gene is TRBD2 (6 bases). V lost 5 bases and J 5 bases, leaving 12 bases between the germline ends. The CDR3 is 14 residues long. CDR1 is MNHEY, CDR2 SVGAGI, per germline. CDR3 protein: CASSAPGVTGELFF. CDR3 nucleotides: TGTGCCAGCAGTGCTCCGGGAGTTACCGGGGAGCTGTTTTTT.

This sequence joins TRBV28 and TRBJ2-3; D unclear. The germline gives CDR1 MDHEN, CDR2 SYDVKM. With 5 bases removed from V and 2 bases from J, the gap between germline ends came to 5 bases. This CDR3 has 12 amino acids. The CDR3 bases are TGTGCCAGCAGTAGGGTCACAGATACGCAGTATTTT. Encoded protein: CASSRVTDTQYF.

This clone was seen only a few times. The chain employs TRBV6-1 and TRBJ2-1, with 8 bases matching TRBD1. Germline CDR1 reads MNHNS; CDR2 reads SASEGT. The CDR3 runs to 16 residues. Trimming cost V 2 bases and J 4 bases; bases outside gene matches: 7. CDR3 in DNA: TGTGCCAGCAGTGAATGGACAGGGTTTGGTTACAATGAGCAGTTCTTC. Encoded protein: CASSEWTGFGYNEQFF.

This clone has a handful of counts. The chain uses TRBV6-6 and TRBJ1-1, with D perhaps TRBD1 (6 bases). This CDR3 comprises 14 residues. Germline V lookup: CDR1 MNHNY, CDR2 SVGAGI (reference sequence). Trimming removed 4 bases from V and 4 bases from J, with 13 bases in between. CDR3 nucleotides: TGTGCCAGCAGTTTACAGGGTGGGGGCACTGAAGCTTTCTTT. Translated, it gives CASSLQGGGTEAFF.

This clone showed up just a few times. V is TRBV7-2 and J is TRBJ1-4, with D possibly being TRBD1 (6 bases). This CDR3 contains 16 residues. Germline CDR1 SGHTA, CDR2 FQGNSA. Trimming took off 2 bases at V and 5 bases at J, with 15 bases between the two ends. CDR3 loop: CASSLNGATGNEKLFF. DNA of the CDR3: TGTGCCAGCAGCTTAAATGGGGCCACAGGGAATGAAAAACTGTTTTTT.

This clone appeared a few times. V usage is TRBV30 and J usage is TRBJ2-3; 11 positions agree with TRBD2. Per the germline V gene, CDR1 is GTSNPN and CDR2 is SVGIG (reference sequence). The trim removed 4 bases at V and 4 bases at J, leaving 7 bases unmatched. The CDR3 has 15 amino acids. For the CDR3, the DNA is TGTGCCTGGACCCTTAGCGGGAGGGCATCAGATACGCAGTATTTT. Encoded protein: CAWTLSGRASDTQYF.

This clone was detected a few times. The rearrangement joins TRBV7-2 to TRBJ2-1; TRBD1 matches at 10 bases. Germline values: CDR1 SGHTA, CDR2 FQGNSA. The CDR3 covers 16 residues. The V segment lost 0 bases and the J segment 8 bases; nucleotides outside the gene matches: 7. The CDR3 DNA sequence: TGTGCCAGCAGCTTAGCCCCGGGACAGGGGTTCGATGAGCAGTTCTTC. It specifies CASSLAPGQGFDEQFF.

The J gene is TRBJ2-2, the V gene TRBV2, with D possibly being TRBD2 (5 bases). With 6 bases removed from V and 1 base from J, the gap between germline ends came to 18 bases. The CDR3 has 17 residues. CDR1 is SNHLY and CDR2 is FYNNEI in the germline V gene. CDR3 residues: CASRRETLRRNTGELFF. In DNA, the CDR3 is TGTGCCAGCAGGAGGGAAACACTCCGAAGGAACACCGGGGAGCTGTTTTTT.

The chain recombines TRBV19 with TRBJ1-5, with 8 bases aligning to TRBD1. CDR1 LNHDA and CDR2 SQIVND come from the germline V gene (reference sequence). Trimming cost V 5 bases and J 4 bases; bases outside gene matches: 4. The CDR3 is 14 residues long. For the CDR3, the DNA is TGTGCCAGTAGTCCTACAGGGGGGAATCAGCCCCAGCATTTT. Protein product: CASSPTGGNQPQHF.

A few counts support this clone. This chain joins TRBV19 and TRBJ1-1; the match to TRBD1 covers 7 bases. J gave up 1 base and V 8 bases, and 4 bases lay outside the gene matches. The CDR3 extends over 13 amino acids. Germline-derived CDR1 and CDR2 are LNHDA and SQIVND (reference sequence). For the CDR3, the DNA is TGTGCCAGTGCGGGACAGCCGAACACTGAAGCTTTCTTT. Translated, it gives CASAGQPNTEAFF.

This chain uses TRBV5-6 with TRBJ1-6, with 7 bases aligning to TRBD1. In germline, CDR1 is SGHDT, CDR2 YYEEEE. The CDR3 has 15 amino acids. With 4 bases clipped from V and 6 bases from J, the junction kept 7 bases outside the gene matches. The CDR3 reads CASSIEGAVNSPLHF. CDR3 DNA: TGTGCCAGCAGCATCGAGGGGGCGGTTAATTCACCCCTCCACTTT.

The chain links TRBV10-3 to TRBJ2-2, with 8 bases matching TRBD2. The trim removed 2 bases at V and 7 bases at J, leaving 9 bases unmatched. The CDR3 loop spans 16 amino acids. Germline V gene sequence: CDR1 ENHRY, CDR2 SYGVKD. The CDR3 is CAISEPAAGADGELFF. CDR3 DNA: TGTGCCATCAGTGAGCCGGCAGCGGGAGCGGACGGGGAGCTGTTTTTT.

The chain combines TRBV11-2 with TRBJ2-1; 13 positions match TRBD2. Germline V gene sequence: CDR1 SGHAT, CDR2 FQNNGV. J gave up 2 bases and V 5 bases, and 9 bases lay outside the gene matches. CDR3 length equals 18 residues. CDR3 residues: CASSRKRTSGSPYNEQFF. In nucleotides, the CDR3 is TGTGCCAGCAGCCGCAAAAGGACTAGCGGGAGTCCCTACAATGAGCAGTTCTTC.

V and J are TRBV27 and TRBJ1-5, with D tentatively TRBD1 (5 bases). The CDR3 is made up of 14 amino acids. V was clipped by 3 bases and J by 5 bases, with 11 bases between them. Germline CDR1 and CDR2: MNHEY and SMNVEV (reference sequence). CDR3 DNA sequence: TGTGCCAGCAGTTTCGGAGGGGAGGATCAGCCCCAGCATTTT. As protein: CASSFGGEDQPQHF.

V and J are TRBV7-6 and TRBJ1-1, with D possibly matching TRBD1 (6 bases). The CDR3 is made up of 14 amino acids. V was trimmed by 1 base and J by 5 bases, leaving 11 bases between them. Germline lookup yields CDR1 SGHVS and CDR2 FNYEAQ. DNA for the CDR3: TGTGCCAGCAGCTTAGAGCACAGGGTTACTGAAGCTTTCTTT. Its protein product is CASSLEHRVTEAFF.